What follows is one TCR beta chain and its context. Authors' analysis steps: The assay estimated nucleated cells by amplifying reference gene primers. Profiling relied on immunoSEQ multiplex PCR, and the TCRdb table lists in-frame clones only, not all of them. The V and J calls and clone size are taken from that table; D and trimming were inferred from the DNA. In the table there are about 50,000 clones, roughly nine tenths of which are singletons. The data were taken from a study of blood T cell repertoires in COVID-19. Study-wide context: COVID-19 samples, acute and convalescent, were from the United States, Italy and Spain. T cells, B-cell-depleted T cells, or PBMCs supplied cDNA or gDNA.

V shed 4 bases and J 3 bases; nucleotides not matched to a gene: 5. Germline V gives CDR1 SGHAT, CDR2 FQNNGV. The CDR3 is 14 amino acids. The receptor comes from a human donor in a cohort sampled during active COVID-19. This chain uses TRBV11-2 with TRBJ1-2, with TRBD1 identical over 7 bases. The sequenced sample consisted of peripheral blood. In DNA form, the CDR3 reads TGTGCCAGCAGCTCAGGAGGGGGCTACTATGGCTACACCTTC. Translation gives CASSSGGGYYGYTF. The whole variable domain, filled in from reference TRBV11-2 and TRBJ1-2, reads EAGVAQSPRYKIIEKRQSVAFWCNPISGHATLYWYQQILGQGPKLLIQFQNNGVVDDSQLPKDRFSAERLKGVDSTLKIQPAKLEDSAVYLCASSSGGGYYGYTFGSGTRLTVV.